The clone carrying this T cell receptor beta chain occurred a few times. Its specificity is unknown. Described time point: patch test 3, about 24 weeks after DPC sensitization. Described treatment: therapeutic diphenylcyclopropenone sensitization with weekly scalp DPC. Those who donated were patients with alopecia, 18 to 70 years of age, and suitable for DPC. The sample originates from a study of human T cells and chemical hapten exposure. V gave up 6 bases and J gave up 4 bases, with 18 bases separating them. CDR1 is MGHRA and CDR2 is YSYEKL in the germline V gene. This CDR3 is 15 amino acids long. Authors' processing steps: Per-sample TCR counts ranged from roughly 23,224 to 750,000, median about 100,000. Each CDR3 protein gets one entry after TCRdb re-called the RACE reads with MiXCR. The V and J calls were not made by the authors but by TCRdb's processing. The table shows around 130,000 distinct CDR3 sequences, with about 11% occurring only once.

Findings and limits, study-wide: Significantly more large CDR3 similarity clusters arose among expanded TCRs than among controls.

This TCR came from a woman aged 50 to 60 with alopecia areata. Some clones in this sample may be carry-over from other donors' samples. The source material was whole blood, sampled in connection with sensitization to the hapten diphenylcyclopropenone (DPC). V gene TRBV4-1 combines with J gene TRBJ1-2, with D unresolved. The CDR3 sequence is CASSQDRSSSYGYTF. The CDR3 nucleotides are TGCGCCAGCAGTCAGGACCGTAGTTCGAGCTATGGCTACACCTTC.